The source of this T cell receptor beta chain is a study of shared clonotypes between healthy human individuals. Overall study: Per donor, three plates held CD4 naive cells, three held CD4 memory, two held CD8 naive and one held CD8 memory.

CDR3 size: 11 residues. The V gene lost 5 bases and the J gene lost 11 bases, with 11 bases spanning the gap. The germline gives CDR1 SGHAT, CDR2 FQDESV (reference sequence). Assay used: immunoSEQ multiplex PCR; TCRdb lists only in-frame clones, some missing. The sample lists approximately 350,000 clones; approximately 96% were seen once. The clonotype was recovered from a man aged 30 to 39 in good health. V gene TRBV11-1 combines with J gene TRBJ2-3; D remains unclear. Specimen: memory CD8+ T cells sorted from blood. Subset: CD45RO+ cells pooled with CCR7-negative TemRA cells. The CDR3 sequence is CASSLGKKQYF. In nucleotides, the CDR3 is TGTGCCAGCAGCCTAGGGAAGAAGCAGTATTTT.